Below, 16 T cell receptor beta chains from the same sample are listed, as sequenced in a study of blood T cell repertoires in COVID-19. This table comes from immunoSEQ multiplex PCR, and its TCRdb copy is limited to in-frame clones, with some not included. The table records about 150,000 clones, roughly 83% of them present only once. Sequenced input: peripheral blood. Receptors were obtained from a woman over 75 with acute or convalescent COVID-19.

This chain connects TRBV11-2 to TRBJ2-3, with 11 bases lining up with TRBD2. Trimming removed 4 bases from V and 2 bases from J; junction bases left unmatched: 8. The V gene's germline CDR1 is SGHAT and CDR2 FQNNGV. CDR3 length: 17 residues. The DNA of the CDR3 is TGTGCCAGCAGCTCTATAGCGGGGGGGCGGGTCACAGATACGCAGTATTTT. As protein: CASSSIAGGRVTDTQYF. The entire variable domain, with the rest obtained from reference TRBV11-2 and TRBJ2-3, is as follows: EAGVAQSPRYKIIEKRQSVAFWCNPISGHATLYWYQQILGQGPKLLIQFQNNGVVDDSQLPKDRFSAERLKGVDSTLKIQPAKLEDSAVYLCASSSIAGGRVTDTQYFGPGTRLTVL.

The chain carries TRBV5-1 and TRBJ2-3, with D possibly matching TRBD1 (5 bases). The CDR3 loop spans 16 amino acids. CDR1 and CDR2 (germline): SGHRS, YFSETQ. Trimming cost V 3 bases and J 0 bases, with 14 bases left between them. The CDR3 sequence: CASSWPPDTSTDTQYF. Written as DNA, the CDR3 is TGCGCCAGCAGCTGGCCCCCGGACACAAGCACAGATACGCAGTATTTT. Full variable domain (remainder filled in from reference TRBV5-1 and TRBJ2-3): KAGVTQTPRYLIKTRGQQVTLSCSPISGHRSVSWYQQTPGQGLQFLFEYFSETQRNKGNFPGRFSGRQFSNSRSEMNVSTLELGDSALYLCASSWPPDTSTDTQYFGPGTRLTVL.

This clone appeared a single time. The rearrangement uses TRBV9 and TRBJ2-7; D might be TRBD1 (6 bases). The CDR3 totals 14 residues. Germline V lookup: CDR1 SGDLS, CDR2 YYNGEE. V lost 2 bases to trimming and J lost 4 bases, with 13 bases between them. CDR3 nucleotides: TGTGCCAGCAGCGTGGGCAGAGGGGGTTACGAGCAGTACTTC. Its protein product is CASSVGRGGYEQYF.

V and J are TRBV14 and TRBJ1-2; D is undetermined. Trimming pared 0 bases from V and 0 bases from J, leaving 8 bases between. The germline gives CDR1 SGHDN, CDR2 FVKESK. The CDR3 loop spans 15 amino acids. In DNA form, the CDR3 reads TGTGCCAGCAGCCAAGAGGCCAAAGCTAACTATGGCTACACCTTC. Its translation: CASSQEAKANYGYTF.

CDR3 DNA: TGTGCCTCGGGACAGGGTGTCGAAAAACTGTTTTTT. Residues: CASGQGVEKLFF. The rearrangement joins TRBV30 to TRBJ1-4; 9 nucleotides line up with TRBD1. CDR1 GTSNPN and CDR2 SVGIG come from the germline V gene (reference sequence). The CDR3 loop spans 12 amino acids. The J segment lost 8 bases and the V segment lost 7 bases, leaving 5 bases of the junction unmatched.

The chain employs TRBV18 and TRBJ1-1, with D tentatively TRBD1 (5 bases). The CDR3 covers 15 residues. Trimming took off 2 bases at V and 5 bases at J, with 15 bases between the two ends. Per germline, CDR1 KGHSH and CDR2 LQKENI. CDR3 protein: CASSPVGVVSTEAFF. The CDR3 DNA follows: TGTGCCAGCTCACCAGTAGGGGTGGTATCGACTGAAGCTTTCTTT.

The chain links TRBV18 to TRBJ1-5; D is ambiguous. The length of the CDR3 is 15 residues. CDR1 KGHSH and CDR2 LQKENI come from the germline V gene. Between the trimmed V and J ends, which lost 6 bases and 2 bases, there was a span of 14 bases. CDR3 in DNA: TGTGCCAGCTCCTCGGAGGGATTTGGCAATCAGCCCCAGCATTTT. It codes for CASSSEGFGNQPQHF.

This rearrangement joins TRBV5-1 to TRBJ2-5; 11 bases are a match to TRBD2. The CDR3 contains 17 residues. CDR1 and CDR2 from the germline V gene are SGHRS and YFSETQ. Trimming cost V 0 bases and J 1 base; bases outside gene matches: 5. The CDR3 reads CASSLASSGGPQETQYF. The CDR3 DNA is TGCGCCAGCAGCTTGGCATCTAGCGGGGGGCCCCAAGAGACCCAGTACTTC.

This sequence joins TRBV7-3 and TRBJ1-2; D possibly corresponds to TRBD1 (5 bases). With 5 bases removed from V and 4 bases from J, the gap between germline ends came to 14 bases. CDR1 and CDR2 from the germline V gene are SGHTA and FQGTGA. CDR3 size: 14 residues. The CDR3 region is CASSRDGGGYGYTF. CDR3 nucleotide sequence: TGTGCCAGCAGCCGGGACGGGGGAGGCTATGGCTACACCTTC.

The chain links TRBV4-3 to TRBJ1-5, with no clear D. The CDR3 length is 15 residues. Germline V gene sequence: CDR1 LGHNA, CDR2 YSLEER. Between the trimmed V and J ends, which lost 3 bases and 0 bases, there was a span of 9 bases. The chain's CDR3 is CASSHGRYSNQPQHF. CDR3 nucleotide sequence: TGCGCCAGCAGCCATGGCCGATATAGCAATCAGCCCCAGCATTTT.

CDR3: CASSIRQGGRKQPQHF. Here the CDR3 DNA reads TGTGCCAGTAGTATAAGGCAGGGGGGAAGGAAGCAGCCCCAGCATTTT. V and J are TRBV19 and TRBJ1-5; 7 bases align to TRBD1. The germline gives CDR1 LNHDA, CDR2 SQIVND (reference sequence). The CDR3 runs to 16 residues. The ends lost 2 bases at V and 7 bases at J; junction bases unmatched: 11. The whole variable domain, filled in from reference TRBV19 and TRBJ1-5, reads DGGITQSPKYLFRKEGQNVTLSCEQNLNHDAMYWYRQDPGQGLRLIYYSQIVNDFQKGDIAEGYSVSREKKESFPLTVTSAQKNPTAFYLCASSIRQGGRKQPQHFGDGTRLSIL.

This clone was seen only a few times. This chain joins TRBV3-1 (or the pseudogene TRBV3-2) and TRBJ1-4; D gene unclear. This CDR3 region has 13 residues. Deletions cut 3 bases from V and 12 bases from J, with 14 bases between. Germline loops: CDR1 LGHDT, CDR2 YNNKEL (reference sequence). The DNA of the CDR3 is TGTGCCAGCAGCCAGATAGGTTCGGAGGAACTGTTTTTT. As protein: CASSQIGSEELFF.

J is TRBJ1-4 and V is TRBV5-1; TRBD1 agrees at 7 bases. The trim removed 3 bases at V and 7 bases at J, leaving 9 bases unmatched. The CDR3 contains 15 residues. The germline V gene has CDR1 SGHRS and CDR2 YFSETQ. The CDR3 reads CASSSTHRGSEKLFF. CDR3 nucleotides: TGCGCCAGCAGCTCCACCCACAGGGGAAGTGAAAAACTGTTTTTT.

This clone was seen only a few times. This chain's CDR3 is CASRLTGGYGYTF. Written as DNA, the CDR3 is TGTGCCAGCAGGTTGACAGGGGGCTATGGCTACACCTTC. The chain couples TRBV12-3 or TRBV12-4 to TRBJ1-2; 9 nucleotides agree with TRBD1. Trimming at V came to 6 bases and at J to 4 bases, leaving 3 bases not matched to a gene. This CDR3 comprises 13 residues.

The V gene is TRBV15, the J gene TRBJ1-2, with D perhaps matching TRBD1 (6 bases). This CDR3 is built from 14 residues. Trimming stripped 2 bases from V and 3 bases from J, with 10 bases between. The germline V gene encodes CDR1 LNHNV and CDR2 YYDKDF (reference sequence). The CDR3 spells CATSRSRTDYGYTF. CDR3 bases: TGTGCCACCAGCAGATCACGGACAGACTATGGCTACACCTTC.

CDR3 amino acids: CASSPRGATTEAFF. The CDR3 DNA sequence: TGTGCCAGCAGCCCTCGGGGGGCGACCACTGAAGCTTTCTTT. The chain recombines TRBV7-9 with TRBJ1-1; weak D call: TRBD1 (6 bases). Trimming took 5 bases from V and 4 from J, leaving 14 bases between them. Germline V gene sequence: CDR1 SEHNR, CDR2 FQNEAQ (reference sequence). CDR3 length: 14 amino acids.